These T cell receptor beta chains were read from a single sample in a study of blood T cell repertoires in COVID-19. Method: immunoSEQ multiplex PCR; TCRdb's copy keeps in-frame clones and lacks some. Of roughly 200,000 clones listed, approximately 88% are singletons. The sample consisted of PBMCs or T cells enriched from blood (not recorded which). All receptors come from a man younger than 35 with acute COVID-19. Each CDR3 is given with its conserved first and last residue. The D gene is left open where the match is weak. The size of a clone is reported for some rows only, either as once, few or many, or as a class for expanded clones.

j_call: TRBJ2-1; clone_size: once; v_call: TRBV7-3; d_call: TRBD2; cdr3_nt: TGTGCCAGCAGCTCCGGGACTAGCGGGAATGAGCAGTTCTTC; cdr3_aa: CASSSGTSGNEQFF
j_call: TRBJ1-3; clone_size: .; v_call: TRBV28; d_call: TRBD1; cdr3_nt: TGTGCCAGCAGTATCGGGACAGGGCCCCTGGGCATATATTTT; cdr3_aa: CASSIGTGPLGIYF
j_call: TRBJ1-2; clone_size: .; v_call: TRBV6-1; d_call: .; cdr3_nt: TGTGCCAGCAGTGAAGTAGGGCAGGGCGCTGGCTACACCTTC; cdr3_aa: CASSEVGQGAGYTF
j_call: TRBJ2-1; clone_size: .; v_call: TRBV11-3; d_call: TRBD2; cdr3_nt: TGTGCCAGCAGCGACAGCGGGATGGGGGTGAATGAGCAGTTCTTC; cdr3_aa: CASSDSGMGVNEQFF
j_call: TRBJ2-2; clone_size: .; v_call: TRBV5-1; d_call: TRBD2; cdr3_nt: TGCGCCAGCAGCTTCCCAGCGGGAGACTTGAACACCGGGGAGCTGTTTTTT; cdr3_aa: CASSFPAGDLNTGELFF
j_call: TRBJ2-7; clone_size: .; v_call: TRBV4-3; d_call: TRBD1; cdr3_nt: TGCGCCAGCAGCCAAGGGGTACGACAGGGGGAGCAGTACTTC; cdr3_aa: CASSQGVRQGEQYF
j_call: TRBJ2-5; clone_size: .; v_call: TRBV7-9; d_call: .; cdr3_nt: TGTGCCAGCAGCTTACGACTCTCCAGCTCTCAAGAGACCCAGTACTTC; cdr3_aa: CASSLRLSSSQETQYF
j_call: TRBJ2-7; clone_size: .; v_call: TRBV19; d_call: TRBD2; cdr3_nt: TGTGCCAGTAGTCCCGGGACTAGCGGCCAGTACTTC; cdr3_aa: CASSPGTSGQYF
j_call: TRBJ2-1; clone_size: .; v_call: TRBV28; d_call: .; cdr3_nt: TGTGCCAGCAGTGGTGGGAGGTACAATGAGCAGTTCTTC; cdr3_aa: CASSGGRYNEQFF
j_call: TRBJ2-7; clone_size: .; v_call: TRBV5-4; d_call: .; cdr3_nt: TGTGCCAGCAGCCCCGGGGGGCGCCTCTACGAGCAGTACTTC; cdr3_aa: CASSPGGRLYEQYF
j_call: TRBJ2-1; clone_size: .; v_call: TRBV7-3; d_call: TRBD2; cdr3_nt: TGTGCCAGCTCAGCGGGGATTAGCTCCTACAATGAGCAGTTCTTC; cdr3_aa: CASSAGISSYNEQFF
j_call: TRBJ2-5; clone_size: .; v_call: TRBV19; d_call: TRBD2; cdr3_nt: TGTGCCAGTAATGCGGGAGGCGTCGTTGGGACCCAGTACTTC; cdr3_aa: CASNAGGVVGTQYF
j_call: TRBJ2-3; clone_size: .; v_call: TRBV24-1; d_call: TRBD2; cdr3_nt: TGTGCCACCAGTGATATCCGAGTAGCGGGAGCTCTAGATACGCAGTATTTT; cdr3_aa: CATSDIRVAGALDTQYF
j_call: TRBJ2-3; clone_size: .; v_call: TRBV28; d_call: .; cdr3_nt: TGTGCCAGCGGGGTACGTGGGAGCCAACACACAGATACGCAGTATTTT; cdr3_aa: CASGVRGSQHTDTQYF
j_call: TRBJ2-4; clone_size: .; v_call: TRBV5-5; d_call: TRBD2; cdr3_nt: TGTGCCAGCAGCTTACGTCTTGGGACTAGCGCCCCAAACATTCAGTACTTC; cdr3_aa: CASSLRLGTSAPNIQYF
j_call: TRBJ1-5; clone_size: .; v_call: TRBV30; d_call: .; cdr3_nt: TGTGCCTGGAGTGCCCCAGGAGGTTATCAGCCCCAGCATTTT; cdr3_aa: CAWSAPGGYQPQHF
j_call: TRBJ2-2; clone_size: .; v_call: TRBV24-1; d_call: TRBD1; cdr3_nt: TGTGCCACCAGTGACCTTGACAGGGGAGCGTTTGACGGGGAGCTGTTTTTT; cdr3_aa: CATSDLDRGAFDGELFF
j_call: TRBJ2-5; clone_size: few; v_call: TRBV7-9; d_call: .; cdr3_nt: TGTGCCAGCACCGTACCCCTAGGTTTGGAGACCCAGTACTTC; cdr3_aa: CASTVPLGLETQYF
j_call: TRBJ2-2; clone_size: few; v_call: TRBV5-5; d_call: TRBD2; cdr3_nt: TGTGCCAGCAGCTTGGTATCCGGGGAGGGCGGGGAGCTGTTTTTT; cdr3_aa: CASSLVSGEGGELFF
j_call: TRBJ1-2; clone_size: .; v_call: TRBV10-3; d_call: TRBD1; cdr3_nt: TGTGCCATCAGTGAAAAGACAGGGAACTATGGCTACACCTTC; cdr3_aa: CAISEKTGNYGYTF
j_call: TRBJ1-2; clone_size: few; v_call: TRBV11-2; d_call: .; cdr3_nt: TGTGCCAGCAGCTTAGATGGGCCCGGAGGCGGCTACACCTTC; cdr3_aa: CASSLDGPGGGYTF
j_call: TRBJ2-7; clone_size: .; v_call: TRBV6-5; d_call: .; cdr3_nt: TGTGCCAGCACTCGGGACGGGGGGCTGTCCTACGAGCAGTACTTC; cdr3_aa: CASTRDGGLSYEQYF
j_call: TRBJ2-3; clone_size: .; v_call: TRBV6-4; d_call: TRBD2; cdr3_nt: TGTGCCAGCGCCCCTACCGGGACTAGCGGGGTCCCCACCCCCACAGATACGCAGTATTTT; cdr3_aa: CASAPTGTSGVPTPTDTQYF
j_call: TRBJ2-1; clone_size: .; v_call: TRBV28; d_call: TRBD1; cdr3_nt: TGTGCCAGCAGTCCCCACGGGACAGGGGATTATTATGAGCAGTTCTTC; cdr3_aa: CASSPHGTGDYYEQFF
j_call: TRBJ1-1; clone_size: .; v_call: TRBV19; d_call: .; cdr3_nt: TGTGCCAGTAGTATTTCGGTCGGGACTGAAGCTTTCTTT; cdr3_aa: CASSISVGTEAFF
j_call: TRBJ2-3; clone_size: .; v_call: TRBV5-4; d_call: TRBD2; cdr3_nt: TGTGCCAGCAGCTTTACTCAGCGGGGTAGCACAGATACGCAGTATTTT; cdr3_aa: CASSFTQRGSTDTQYF
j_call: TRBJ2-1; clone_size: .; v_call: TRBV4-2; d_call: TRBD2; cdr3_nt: TGTGCCAGCAGCCAAGGGGACTATCTCTCCGACAATGAGCAGTTCTTC; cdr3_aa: CASSQGDYLSDNEQFF
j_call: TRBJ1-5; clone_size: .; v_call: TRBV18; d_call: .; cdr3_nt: TGTGCCAGCTCAGAGGGGACATTT; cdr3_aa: CASSEGTF
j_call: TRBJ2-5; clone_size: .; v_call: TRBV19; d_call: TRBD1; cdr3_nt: TGTGCCAGTAGTCCCGGGACAGCCAGGCGAGAGACCCAGTACTTC; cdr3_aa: CASSPGTARRETQYF
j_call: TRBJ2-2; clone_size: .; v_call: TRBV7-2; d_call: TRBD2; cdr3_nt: TGTGCCAGCAGCGCCTCAGCGGGAGTCCCCGGGGAGCTGTTTTTT; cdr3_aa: CASSASAGVPGELFF
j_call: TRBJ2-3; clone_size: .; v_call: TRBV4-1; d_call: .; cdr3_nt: TGCGCCAGCAGCCCCCTCGGGGGCACAGATACGCAGTATTTT; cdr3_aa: CASSPLGGTDTQYF
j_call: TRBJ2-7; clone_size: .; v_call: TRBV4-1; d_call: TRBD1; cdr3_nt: TGCGCCAGCAGCCAAGATTCAACAGGGGTCTACGAGCAGTACTTC; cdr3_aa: CASSQDSTGVYEQYF
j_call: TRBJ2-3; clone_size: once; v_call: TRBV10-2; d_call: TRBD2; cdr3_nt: TGCGCCAGCAGCACCGGGACTAGACCAGATACGCAGTATTTT; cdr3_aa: CASSTGTRPDTQYF
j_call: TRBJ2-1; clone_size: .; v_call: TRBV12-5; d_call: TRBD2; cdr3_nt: TGTGCTAGTGGTTTGGTACTCACTAGCGGGGGAAGATCGGAGCAGTTCTTC; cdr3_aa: CASGLVLTSGGRSEQFF
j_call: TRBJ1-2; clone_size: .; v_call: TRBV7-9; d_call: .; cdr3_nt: TGTGCCAGCAGCTTATATGGAAGAGGGCATGGCTACACCTTC; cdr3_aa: CASSLYGRGHGYTF